The TCR beta chain described here comes from a study of blood T cell repertoires in COVID-19 (dated by TCRdb to between 2020 and 2021). Broadly, across the study: ImmuneRACE Cohort 3 recovered participants were defined by two consecutive negative NP/OP PCR tests, healthcare professional clearance, or symptom resolution. The material from the prospective study consisted of cDNA or gDNA derived from T cells, B-cell-depleted T cells, or PBMCs. A freely available public database, intended as a resource for researchers studying the immune response to SARS-CoV-2, is where the repertoires were released. The samples were drawn from the first 160 participants of the ongoing ImmuneRACE study and from 950 to 1,500 subjects provided by 6 global collaborators. Samples from collaborators originated in the United States, Italy and Spain and spanned both the acute and convalescent phases of COVID-19. Deeply sampled blood TCRbeta repertoires from subjects exposed to, actively infected with, or recovered from COVID-19 were included in the dataset. Nearly every sample came with metadata listing a de-identified subject ID, COVID-19 status, age in years and sex. HLA class I and class II types, where available, came from metadata supplied by the sample provider rather than from assay-based typing.

The paper as a whole reports these results and caveats: How much clinical and demographic metadata was included differed by source and by participant, and the metadata was provided uncurated.

The immunoSEQ Assay, a bias-controlled multiplex PCR, was used to amplify TCRbeta CDR3 regions from genomic DNA. The study's processing was this. The number of nucleated cells in each sample was estimated from the amplification of reference gene primers within the assay. To quantify the absolute abundance of each unique TCRbeta CDR3 rearrangement, sequence reads were collapsed and filtered. For each sample, productive Simpson clonality was calculated as the square root of Simpson's diversity index across productive rearrangements. TCRdb stores this immuneACCESS table with in-frame sequences only. Part of the clones is absent; in the studies checked, under half of the shortfall reflects unresolved V genes, and no reason is known for the rest. From that table come the V and J calls and clone size; the DNA was used to work out D and trimming. This sample comprises around 300,000 clones, around 90% of them detected only once. The ten largest clones represent around 2% of the sample.

Participants in the prospective study were aged roughly 18 to 90 years, lived in more than 20 United States geographic areas, and enrolled through a virtual design. To assign participants to cohorts, the prospective study relied on clinical history that participants themselves reported in a screening survey and a study questionnaire. In the prospective study, mobile phlebotomists collected whole blood, serum and a nasopharyngeal or oropharyngeal swab from each participant. Prospective study participants could optionally give additional blood draws and questionnaires over an approximately two-month period. Before DNA extraction, prospective study blood samples were shipped either frozen or at room temperature. Looking up the germline V gene yields CDR1 LGHNA and CDR2 YSLEER. Clipping removes 5 bases from V and 5 bases from J, with 8 as the unmatched junction base count. The CDR3 holds 15 amino acids from the cysteine to the phenylalanine. The only DNA kept is the CDR3, 45 bases in frame from the first base.

Comment on this clone: The antigen it binds to is not known. No clone much larger than this one lies a single base away; base qualities are absent.

This clonotype originated in a woman aged 55-75 years in a cohort exposed to, infected with or recovered from COVID-19 (not recorded which). In this chain, TRBV4-3 is recombined with TRBJ2-1, and 8 bases in between align with TRBD2. The sample was PBMCs or T cells enriched from blood (not recorded which). The encoded CDR3 is CASSDSGTSHNEQFF. The nucleotide sequence is TGCGCCAGCAGCGATAGCGGGACCAGCCACAATGAGCAGTTCTTC.